The 18 T cell receptor beta chains presented below share a single source sample, sequenced in a study of blood T cells in healthy people across ages (dated by TCRdb to the mid-2010s). The library was prepared using 5' RACE. Reads for this sample came from an Illumina HiSeq 2500. The second PCR ran for roughly 7 to 11 cycles and used a J-beta primer mix along with a sample-barcoded 5' primer. The public reads were reanalyzed by TCRdb: fastp trimming at Q25, MiXCR alignment, in-frame beta chains only. Rows are combined by CDR3 protein, so each entry shows the most common genes and DNA. The table for this sample lists some 1,000,000 distinct CDR3 sequences; 20% to 25% of them were counted only once. Of the sample, approximately 0.71% is held by the ten largest clones. The sample also formed part of further work on T cells of mothers and their children.

The specimen sequenced was blood. The source of these receptors is a girl aged 2 to 9 in good health.

The gene calls are TRBV29-1 and TRBJ2-4; weak D call: TRBD2 (6 bases). This CDR3 contains 15 residues. CDR1 and CDR2 from the germline V gene are SQVTM and ANQGSEA. V was pared by 0 bases and J by 2 bases, with 11 bases between. CDR3 amino acids: CSVEDHGGSKNIQYF. The CDR3 nucleotides are TGCAGCGTTGAAGATCACGGGGGATCCAAAAACATTCAGTACTTC.

This clonotype was counted between two and nine times. V and J are TRBV15 and TRBJ2-5; TRBD1 might be the D (6 bases). CDR1 and CDR2 (germline): LNHNV, YYDKDF (reference sequence). The CDR3 extends over 13 amino acids. Trimming took off 9 bases at V and 0 bases at J, with 11 bases between the two ends. The CDR3 DNA reads as TGTGCCACTTCAGGGGTCCACCAAGAGACCCAGTACTTC. This gives the protein CATSGVHQETQYF.

The J gene is TRBJ2-7, the V gene TRBV27, with 7 bases aligning to TRBD2. V lost 8 bases and J lost 4; bases outside the gene matches: 8. The CDR3 is 13 residues long. CDR1 is MNHEY, CDR2 SMNVEV, per germline (reference sequence). The CDR3 here is CASGSGAEYEQYF. The CDR3 DNA reads TGTGCCAGCGGGAGCGGGGCAGAATACGAGCAGTACTTC.

The gene calls are TRBV27 and TRBJ1-2; maybe TRBD1 (5 bases). Germline V gives CDR1 MNHEY, CDR2 SMNVEV (reference sequence). CDR3 size: 15 residues. V was shortened by 5 bases and J by 4 bases, with 17 bases between the two germline ends. The CDR3 region has the DNA TGTGCCAGCAGTCCGGAAGGGGCGTCGGTCTATGGCTACACCTTC. This sequence encodes CASSPEGASVYGYTF.

V gene TRBV4-1 combines with J gene TRBJ2-3; D possibly corresponds to TRBD2 (6 bases). The CDR3 contains 14 residues. Germline V gene data show CDR1 as MGHRA and CDR2 as YSYEKL. The V gene lost 0 bases and the J gene lost 8 bases, with 12 bases spanning the gap. DNA for the CDR3: TGCGCCAGCAGCCAAGATTCTGCGGGGCGTACGCAGTATTTT. Translation: CASSQDSAGRTQYF.

This clonotype turned up a few times. The chain combines TRBV7-3 with TRBJ2-7; 9 nucleotides match TRBD1. V dropped 5 bases and J dropped 5; count of bases not matched to a gene: 10. The CDR3 totals 15 residues. Germline V CDR1 and CDR2: SGHTA, FQGTGA. CDR3 amino acids: CASSALGTGKNEQYF. The CDR3 nucleotides read TGTGCCAGCAGCGCTCTAGGGACAGGGAAAAACGAGCAGTACTTC. The full variable domain, completed using reference TRBV7-3 and TRBJ2-7, is GAGVSQTPSNKVTEKGKYVELRCDPISGHTALYWYRQSLGQGPEFLIYFQGTGAADDSGLPNDRFFAVRPEGSVSTLKIQRTERGDSAVYLCASSALGTGKNEQYFGPGTRLTVT.

The chain recombines TRBV2 with TRBJ2-1; 11 positions agree with TRBD1. Germline loops: CDR1 SNHLY, CDR2 FYNNEI. The CDR3 totals 14 residues. Trimming took 3 bases from V and 10 from J; bases not matched to a gene: 5. CDR3 sequence: CASSDRTGGEEQFF. The CDR3 nucleotides read TGTGCCAGCAGTGATCGGACAGGGGGCGAGGAGCAGTTCTTC.

The V gene is TRBV12-3 or TRBV12-4, the J gene TRBJ1-1; D is unresolved. Trimming cost V 7 bases and J 8 bases, with 14 bases left between them. The CDR3 extends over 12 amino acids. The CDR3 DNA sequence: TGTGCCAGCATCATCGGACCCCGCGAAGCTTTCTTT. Its translation is CASIIGPREAFF.

This clonotype was observed a handful of times. J is TRBJ1-2 and V is TRBV27; D remains ambiguous. CDR1 is MNHEY, CDR2 SMNVEV, per germline (reference sequence). V was cut by 1 base and J by 1 base, with 4 bases left in between. CDR3 size: 13 residues. CDR3 region: CASSLYLNYGYTF. CDR3 DNA: TGTGCCAGCAGTTTATATCTTAACTATGGCTACACCTTC.

CDR3: CASSPRLGSPISYEQYF. CDR3 sequence (DNA): TGTGCCAGCAGTCCTAGACTAGGCAGCCCCATCTCCTACGAGCAGTACTTC. The chain recombines TRBV6-2 or TRBV6-3 with TRBJ2-7; a possible D gene is TRBD2 (6 bases). V lost 5 bases, J lost 0 bases, and 20 bases lay in between. This CDR3 has 17 residues. The germline gives CDR1 MNHEY, CDR2 SVGEGT.

This clonotype was picked up a small number of times. The chain combines TRBV4-1 with TRBJ2-3, with 12 bases fitting TRBD2. The CDR3 has 19 residues. Unmatched junction bases numbered 11, after V lost 0 bases and J lost 4 bases. The germline V gene has CDR1 MGHRA and CDR2 YSYEKL. The CDR3 nucleotides read TGCGCCAGCAGCCAAGATTATGGCCTAGCGGGAGGGGGTGCAGATACGCAGTATTTT. Encoded protein: CASSQDYGLAGGGADTQYF.

This clonotype came up a few times. V and J are TRBV5-1 and TRBJ2-5, with 7 bases identical to TRBD2. The J call may be incorrect, as the DNA end agrees better with TRBJ2-1. The CDR3 has 15 amino acids. The germline CDR1 and CDR2 sequences are SGHRS and YFSETQ. The CDR3 spells CASSIDSREEDEQFF. CDR3 nucleotide sequence: TGCGCCAGCAGCATCGACTCACGGGAGGAAGATGAGCAGTTCTTC.

The rearrangement links TRBV29-1 to TRBJ1-5, with 7 bases lining up with TRBD1. The CDR3 spans 13 residues. With V trimmed by 6 bases and J by 7 bases, 9 bases remained unmatched. CDR1 SQVTM and CDR2 ANQGSEA come from the germline V gene. The CDR3 reads CSVATGAHQPQHF. The CDR3 DNA follows: TGCAGCGTGGCAACAGGGGCCCACCAGCCCCAGCATTTT. Full variable domain (outside the CDR3, taken from reference TRBV29-1 and TRBJ1-5): SAVISQKPSRDICQRGTSLTIQCQVDSQVTMMFWYRQQPGQSLTLIATANQGSEATYESGFVIDKFPISRPNLTFSTLTVSNMSPEDSSIYLCSVATGAHQPQHFGDGTRLSIL.

This sequence joins TRBV5-6 and TRBJ2-2; D not resolved. CDR1 is SGHDT, CDR2 YYEEEE, per germline. The CDR3 runs 15 residues. The germline V and J ends were trimmed by 2 bases and 4 bases, with 12 bases remaining between them. The CDR3 protein is CASSFSPLRTGELFF. The CDR3 region has the DNA TGTGCCAGCAGCTTTTCCCCACTACGCACCGGGGAGCTGTTTTTT.

The chain links TRBV7-2 to TRBJ2-2; perhaps TRBD1 as D (6 bases). The CDR3 is 13 amino acids. CDR1 is SGHTA and CDR2 is FQGNSA in the germline V gene. The V end was cut by 6 bases, the J end by 4 bases, with 9 bases between. In nucleotides, the CDR3 is TGTGCCAGCAGATTACAGGGCACCGGGGAGCTGTTTTTT. It yields the protein CASRLQGTGELFF.

The genes are TRBV6-2 or TRBV6-3 and TRBJ2-5; no clear D. TRBJ2-1 matches the DNA end more closely, so the J call is doubtful. The CDR3 loop spans 13 amino acids. Germline assignment: CDR1 MNHEY and CDR2 SVGEGT. The DNA for the CDR3 is TGTGCCAGCAGTTACATTGACACAAGGGAGCAGTTCTTC. This sequence encodes CASSYIDTREQFF.

This clonotype was recorded a few times. Its ends do not fully match the called genes, so a read error is possible. J is TRBJ2-7 and V is TRBV7-7; D may match TRBD1 or TRBD2 (5 bases each). Germline CDR1 SSHAT, CDR2 FNYEAQ (reference sequence). The CDR3 totals 14 residues. This chain's CDR3 is CASSPGPPNYEQYF. The DNA for the CDR3 is TGTGCTAGCAGCCCGGGGCCCCCGAACTACGAGCAGTACTTC.

This chain links TRBV15 with TRBJ2-2; TRBD2 might be the D (5 bases). The germline V and J ends were trimmed by 3 bases and 11 bases, with 10 bases remaining between them. The germline gives CDR1 LNHNV, CDR2 YYDKDF (reference sequence). The CDR3 spans 12 residues. The CDR3 DNA sequence: TGTGCCACCAGCAGCCTGGGGAGTGAGCTGTTTTTT. Encoded protein: CATSSLGSELFF.